The sequence of this TCR beta chain was determined in a study of Ad26.COV2.S vaccination and SARS-CoV-2 variants. The CDR3 totals 13 residues. Trimming removed 2 bases from V and 0 bases from J, with 6 bases in between. CDR1 GTSNPN and CDR2 SVGIG come from the germline V gene (reference sequence). Profiled with immunoSEQ multiplex PCR; TCRdb holds only in-frame clones, not every one. Of roughly 420,000 clones in the sample, nearly 90% were seen once. Treatment indicated: about 20 received Ad26.COV2.S at low or high dose, single or two shots; about 5 received placebo; per-sample allocation not given. Collection of the samples took place on day 63 after the first injection of vaccine or placebo.

This TCR was recovered from a person between 18 and 65 years old who received the Ad26.COV2.S COVID-19 vaccine or a placebo. Sequencing was performed on peripheral blood, taken in a trial of Ad26.COV2.S vaccine versus placebo. J is TRBJ2-3 and V is TRBV30, with D hard to call. In DNA form, the CDR3 reads TGTGCCTGGAGTAGGCTAAGCACAGATACGCAGTATTTT. Translation gives CAWSRLSTDTQYF. The full variable domain, its missing parts supplied by reference TRBV30 and TRBJ2-3, is SQTIHQWPATLVQPVGSPLSLECTVEGTSNPNLYWYRQAAGRGLQLLFYSVGIGQISSEVPQNLSASRPQDRQFILSSKKLLLSDSGFYLCAWSRLSTDTQYFGPGTRLTVL.